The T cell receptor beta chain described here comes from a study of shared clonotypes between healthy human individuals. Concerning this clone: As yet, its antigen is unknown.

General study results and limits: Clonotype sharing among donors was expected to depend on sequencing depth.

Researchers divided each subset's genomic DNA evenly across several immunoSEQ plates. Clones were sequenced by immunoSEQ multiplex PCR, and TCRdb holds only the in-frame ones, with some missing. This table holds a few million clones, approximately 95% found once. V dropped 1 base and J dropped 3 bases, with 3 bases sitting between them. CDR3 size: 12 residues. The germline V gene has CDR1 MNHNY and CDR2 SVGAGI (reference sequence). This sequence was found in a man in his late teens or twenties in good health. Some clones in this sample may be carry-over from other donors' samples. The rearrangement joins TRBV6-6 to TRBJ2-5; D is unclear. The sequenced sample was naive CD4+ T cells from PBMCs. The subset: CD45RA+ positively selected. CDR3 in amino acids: CASSYLEETQYF. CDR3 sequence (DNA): TGTGCCAGCAGTTACTTAGAAGAGACCCAGTACTTC.